The 18 T cell receptor beta chains below were found in one sample sequenced in a study of blood T cell repertoires in COVID-19. Only in-frame clones appear in the TCRdb table, and some are missing; sequencing was by immunoSEQ multiplex PCR. The table has more than 200,000 clones, 85% to 95% seen once. Sequenced: PBMCs or T cells enriched from blood (not recorded which). The source of these receptors is a woman aged 18-30 years who had recovered from COVID-19.

This rearrangement joins TRBV12-3 or TRBV12-4 to TRBJ2-7; TRBD1 might be the D (5 bases). This CDR3 is 13 amino acids long. The germline V and J ends were trimmed by 6 bases and 2 bases, with 11 bases remaining between them. The CDR3 DNA sequence: TGTGCCAGCAGCCTAGGGGCCCCCTACGAGCAGTACTTC. Amino acid sequence: CASSLGAPYEQYF.

V gene TRBV7-2 combines with J gene TRBJ1-4; tentative D call: TRBD1 (5 bases). Germline V lookup: CDR1 SGHTA, CDR2 FQGNSA. With 2 bases removed from V and 8 bases from J, the gap between germline ends came to 6 bases. The CDR3 has 12 amino acids. The CDR3, as DNA: TGTGCCAGCAGCTTATGGGGCGAAAAACTGTTTTTT. Its protein product is CASSLWGEKLFF.

The rearrangement links TRBV19 to TRBJ1-5; D unresolved. The CDR3 is 15 residues long. Trimming took 4 bases from V and 2 from J, leaving 12 bases between them. CDR1 and CDR2 from the germline V gene are LNHDA and SQIVND (reference sequence). This CDR3 is CASSKKGERNQPQHF. CDR3 DNA: TGTGCCAGTAGTAAAAAAGGAGAGCGCAATCAGCCCCAGCATTTT.

In regard to this clone: One end of the junction is discordant with germline, which a read error may explain. Distinct nucleotide sequences in the sample also encode this CDR3. The rearrangement links TRBV7-2 to TRBJ2-5; perhaps TRBD2 as D (6 bases). Germline lookup yields CDR1 SGHTA and CDR2 FQGNSA. This CDR3 is built from 12 residues. The CDR3 coding sequence is TGTGCCAGCAGCTTAGCCCGGGAGACCCAATACTTC. Translation gives CASSLARETQYF.

The rearrangement links TRBV2 to TRBJ1-1, with no clear D. The CDR3 consists of 14 residues. Looked up from germline, CDR1 is SNHLY and CDR2 is FYNNEI. V was cut by 2 bases and J by 0 bases, with 7 bases left in between. In nucleotides, the CDR3 is TGTGCCAGCAGTGAAATGGGCATGAACACTGAAGCTTTCTTT. This translates into CASSEMGMNTEAFF.

Turning to this clone: The junction differs from germline at one of its ends, possibly a read error. The chain is built from TRBV20-1 and TRBJ2-7; 9 bases are shared with TRBD2. This CDR3 spans 11 amino acids. CDR1 and CDR2 from the germline V gene are DFQATT and SNEGSKA (reference sequence). The CDR3 here is CSTSGSREQYF. CDR3 in DNA: TGCAGTACTAGCGGGTCGCGCGAGCAGTACTTC.

Only one count was recorded for this clone. This CDR3 is CASSSSGGSTDTQYF. In DNA, the CDR3 is TGTGCCAGCAGCTCTAGCGGGGGCAGCACAGATACGCAGTATTTT. The chain joins TRBV7-9 to TRBJ2-3, with 10 nucleotides matching TRBD2. The CDR3 extends over 15 amino acids. The germline V gene encodes CDR1 SEHNR and CDR2 FQNEAQ (reference sequence). After removal of 4 bases from V and 0 bases from J, the junction contained 1 base not matched to a gene.

In its sample, this clone was seen once. The V call is TRBV7-6, the J call TRBJ1-3; weak D call: TRBD1 (6 bases). Looked up from germline, CDR1 is SGHVS and CDR2 is FNYEAQ. V was trimmed by 1 base and J by 0 bases, leaving 10 bases between them. This CDR3 comprises 16 residues. The CDR3 nucleotides read TGTGCCAGCAGCTTAGGAGAGGACAGCTCTGGAAACACCATATATTTT. Amino acid sequence: CASSLGEDSSGNTIYF.

The chain joins TRBV10-3 to TRBJ1-6, with 8 bases matching TRBD1. CDR3 length equals 15 residues. Losses at the gene ends were 10 bases for V and 7 bases for J; bases not matched to a gene: 12. From germline, CDR1 is ENHRY and CDR2 SYGVKD. The CDR3 reads CATTLGQGKNSPLHF. The CDR3 region has the DNA TGTGCCACGACCCTCGGACAGGGCAAGAATTCACCCCTCCACTTT.

The gene calls are TRBV9 and TRBJ1-3; D unresolved. Trimming cost V 4 bases and J 6 bases, with 11 bases left between them. Germline loops: CDR1 SGDLS, CDR2 YYNGEE. The CDR3 has 13 residues. CDR3 nucleotides: TGTGCCAGCAGCCCCCGACTGGTAAACACCATATATTTT. As protein: CASSPRLVNTIYF.

This chain connects TRBV19 to TRBJ2-2, with TRBD1 matching over 7 bases. The germline CDR1 and CDR2 sequences are LNHDA and SQIVND (reference sequence). The CDR3 length is 15 residues. J was trimmed by 3 bases and V by 1 base; bases with no gene match: 2. The CDR3 coding sequence is TGTGCCAGTAGTATAGGGACAGGCCACACCGGGGAGCTGTTTTTT. Its protein product is CASSIGTGHTGELFF.

The gene calls are TRBV5-1 and TRBJ2-1; a weak D match, TRBD2 (5 bases). Trimming pared 1 base from V and 7 bases from J, leaving 12 bases between. The germline V gene has CDR1 SGHRS and CDR2 YFSETQ. The CDR3 is made up of 14 amino acids. The CDR3 nucleotides are TGCGCCAGCAGCTTGCCTAGCTCCGCTAATGAGCAGTTCTTC. Encoded protein: CASSLPSSANEQFF. The full variable domain, in which reference TRBV5-1 and TRBJ2-1 provide the parts outside the CDR3, is KAGVTQTPRYLIKTRGQQVTLSCSPISGHRSVSWYQQTPGQGLQFLFEYFSETQRNKGNFPGRFSGRQFSNSRSEMNVSTLELGDSALYLCASSLPSSANEQFFGPGTRLTVL.

This chain links TRBV5-8 with TRBJ1-1; 10 nucleotides align to TRBD1. The V segment lost 4 bases and the J segment 0 bases; nucleotides outside the gene matches: 6. This CDR3 is 16 amino acids long. CDR1 and CDR2 from the germline V gene are SGHTS and YDEGEE. The CDR3 protein is CASSLGQGELNTEAFF. The CDR3 bases are TGTGCCAGCAGCCTAGGACAGGGGGAACTGAACACTGAAGCTTTCTTT.

The chain employs TRBV28 and TRBJ1-2, with unresolved D. V was shortened by 8 bases and J by 6 bases, with 16 bases between the two germline ends. The CDR3 has 13 residues. The germline CDR1 and CDR2 sequences are MDHEN and SYDVKM. The CDR3 DNA follows: TGTGCCAGCTCGGAGGGTCCAGCGGATGGCTACACCTTC. This encodes CASSEGPADGYTF.

This sequence joins TRBV5-1 and TRBJ1-4; D is perhaps TRBD1 (6 bases). This CDR3 is 19 amino acids long. V gave up 0 bases and J gave up 0 bases, with 18 bases separating them. Germline values: CDR1 SGHRS, CDR2 YFSETQ. As DNA, the CDR3 is TGCGCCAGCAGCTTGGGCCAACAGGGTCTTCTTGCAACTAATGAAAAACTGTTTTTT. It specifies CASSLGQQGLLATNEKLFF.

The rearrangement joins TRBV28 to TRBJ1-2; 10 positions match TRBD1. The CDR3 has 16 amino acids. V shed 3 bases and J 2 bases; nucleotides not matched to a gene: 6. Germline CDR1 and CDR2: MDHEN and SYDVKM. CDR3 sequence: CASSFDRDRGNYGYTF. The CDR3 bases are TGTGCCAGCAGTTTTGATCGGGACAGGGGAAACTATGGCTACACCTTC.

This clone has a single count. The chain uses TRBV6-1 and TRBJ1-2; no definite D call. Trimming removed 2 bases at V and 6 bases at J, with 13 bases between. CDR3 length: 14 residues. Germline assignment: CDR1 MNHNS and CDR2 SASEGT. The CDR3 is CASSELTVEDGYTF. The CDR3 DNA sequence: TGTGCCAGCAGTGAACTCACAGTGGAGGATGGCTACACCTTC.

This clone has a single count. This chain links TRBV5-8 with TRBJ2-3; 9 bases line up with TRBD1. The V and J ends lost 9 bases and 1 base, in that order; junction bases with no gene match: 6. This CDR3 has 14 amino acids. Germline CDR1 reads SGHTS; CDR2 reads YDEGEE. The CDR3, as DNA: TGTGCCATCACAGGGGGCGAAGGCACAGATACGCAGTATTTT. Its translation: CAITGGEGTDTQYF.